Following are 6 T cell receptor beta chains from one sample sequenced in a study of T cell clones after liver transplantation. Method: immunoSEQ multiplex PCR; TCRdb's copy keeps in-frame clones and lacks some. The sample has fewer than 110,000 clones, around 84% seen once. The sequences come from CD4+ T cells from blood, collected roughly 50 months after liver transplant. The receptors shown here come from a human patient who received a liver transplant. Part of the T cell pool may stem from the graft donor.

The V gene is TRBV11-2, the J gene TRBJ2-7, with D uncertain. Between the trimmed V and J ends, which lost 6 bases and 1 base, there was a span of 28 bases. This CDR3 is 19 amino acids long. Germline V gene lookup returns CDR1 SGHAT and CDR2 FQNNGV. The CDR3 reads CASSSQPPFSRFPSYEQYF. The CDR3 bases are TGTGCCAGCAGTTCTCAACCACCCTTCTCTAGATTCCCGTCCTACGAGCAGTACTTC. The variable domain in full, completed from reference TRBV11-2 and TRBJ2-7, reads EAGVAQSPRYKIIEKRQSVAFWCNPISGHATLYWYQQILGQGPKLLIQFQNNGVVDDSQLPKDRFSAERLKGVDSTLKIQPAKLEDSAVYLCASSSQPPFSRFPSYEQYFGPGTRLTVT.

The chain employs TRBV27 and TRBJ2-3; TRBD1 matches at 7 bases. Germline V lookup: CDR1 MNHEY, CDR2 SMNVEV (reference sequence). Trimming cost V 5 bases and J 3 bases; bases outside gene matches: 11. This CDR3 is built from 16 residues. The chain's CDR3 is CASSKQGTLVTDTQYF. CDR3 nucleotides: TGTGCCAGCAGTAAACAGGGGACATTGGTAACAGATACGCAGTATTTT.

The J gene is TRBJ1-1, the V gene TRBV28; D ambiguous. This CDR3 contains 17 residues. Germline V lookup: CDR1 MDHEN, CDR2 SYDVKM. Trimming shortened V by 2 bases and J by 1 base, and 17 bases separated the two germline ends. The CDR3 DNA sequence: TGTGCCAGCAGTTTACTCGGTAGAGGGTCAAAGAACACTGAAGCTTTCTTT. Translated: CASSLLGRGSKNTEAFF.

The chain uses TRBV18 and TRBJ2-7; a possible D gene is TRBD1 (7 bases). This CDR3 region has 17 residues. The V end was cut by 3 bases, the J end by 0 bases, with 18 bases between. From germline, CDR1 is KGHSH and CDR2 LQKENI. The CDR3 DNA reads TGTGCCAGCTCACCTCTCCCGGCAGGGGGGTTCTCCTACGAGCAGTACTTC. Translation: CASSPLPAGGFSYEQYF.

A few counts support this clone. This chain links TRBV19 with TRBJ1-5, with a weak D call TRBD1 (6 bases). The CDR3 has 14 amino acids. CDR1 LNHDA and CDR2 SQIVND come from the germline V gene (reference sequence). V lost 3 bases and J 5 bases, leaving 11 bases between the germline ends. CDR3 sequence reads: CASSMGGRDQPQHF. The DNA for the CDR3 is TGTGCCAGTAGTATGGGGGGCCGGGATCAGCCCCAGCATTTT. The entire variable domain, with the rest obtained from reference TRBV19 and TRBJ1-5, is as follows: DGGITQSPKYLFRKEGQNVTLSCEQNLNHDAMYWYRQDPGQGLRLIYYSQIVNDFQKGDIAEGYSVSREKKESFPLTVTSAQKNPTAFYLCASSMGGRDQPQHFGDGTRLSIL.

The CDR3 nucleotides read TGTGCCTGGAGTGTAAGTTCACCCCTCCACTTT. Translated: CAWSVSSPLHF. J is TRBJ1-6 and V is TRBV30; no definite D call. The CDR3 runs 11 residues. V was cut by 0 bases and J by 9 bases, with 3 bases left in between. CDR1 and CDR2 (germline): GTSNPN, SVGIG (reference sequence).